The present TCR beta chain was sequenced within a study of blood T cells in healthy people across ages. This clonotype was observed a handful of times. CDR1 and CDR2 from the germline V gene are MNHEY and SMNVEV (reference sequence). CDR3 length: 16 residues. V was clipped by 4 bases and J by 0 bases, with 15 bases between them. Alongside a J-beta primer mix, a sample-barcoded 5' primer served in a second PCR lasting about 6 to 12 cycles. TCRdb reanalysed the 5' RACE reads using MiXCR and keeps one entry per CDR3 protein. The table lists about 1.8 million distinct CDR3 sequences, approximately 50% of them singletons. Extracted total RNA amounted to at least 6 micrograms for each sample.

V gene TRBV27 combines with J gene TRBJ1-2; weak D call: TRBD1 (5 bases). The sequenced sample consisted of blood. This receptor was identified in a middle-aged woman in good health. The CDR3 DNA is TGTGCCAGCAGTTCCACTTCAGGGTTTGCTAACTATGGCTACACCTTC. Translated: CASSSTSGFANYGYTF.